This TCR beta chain was found in a study of cytomegalovirus exposure and HLA in healthy donors. Findings and caveats of the study: It was about 150 TCR beta chains that were listed as cytomegalovirus-associated. The study carried out a later analysis of TCR beta sequences. It associated 15,000 to 20,000 of them with specific HLA alleles at a false discovery rate of 0.05. Fewer N-insertions than the roughly 630-donor mean were reportedly shown by an Asian-associated ancestry cluster in a later analysis.

In the PCR, 60 Vbeta and 13 Jbeta primers were used. Libraries were prepared by immunoSEQ multiplex PCR; TCRdb keeps only in-frame clonotypes and omits some of them. Of 100,000 to 150,000 clones listed, about 84% are singletons. This clone was counted only a few times. The target antigen is unknown. Other DNA sequences from this sample encode an identical CDR3 as well. Specimen: PBMCs. The TCR sequence derives from a man aged 40-49 years in good health and CMV-seronegative.

The DNA of the CDR3 is TGTGCCAGCAGCCCTAGCGGTTCCTACGAGCAGTACTTC. It specifies CASSPSGSYEQYF. The genes are TRBV7-3 and TRBJ2-7; 7 bases agree with TRBD2. V shed 5 bases and J 1 base; nucleotides not matched to a gene: 2. This CDR3 has 13 residues. Looked up from germline, CDR1 is SGHTA and CDR2 is FQGTGA.